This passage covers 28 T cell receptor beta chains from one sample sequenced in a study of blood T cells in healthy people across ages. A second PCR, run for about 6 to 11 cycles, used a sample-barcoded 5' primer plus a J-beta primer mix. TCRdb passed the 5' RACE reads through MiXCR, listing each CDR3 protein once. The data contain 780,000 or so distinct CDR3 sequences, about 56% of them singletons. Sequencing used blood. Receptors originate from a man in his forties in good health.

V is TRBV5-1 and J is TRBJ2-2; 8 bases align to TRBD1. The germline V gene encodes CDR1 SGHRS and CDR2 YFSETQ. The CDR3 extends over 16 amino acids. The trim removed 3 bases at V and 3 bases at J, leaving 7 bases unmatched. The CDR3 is CASSSGGAIDTGELFF. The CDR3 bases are TGCGCCAGCAGCTCAGGGGGCGCGATCGACACCGGGGAGCTGTTTTTT.

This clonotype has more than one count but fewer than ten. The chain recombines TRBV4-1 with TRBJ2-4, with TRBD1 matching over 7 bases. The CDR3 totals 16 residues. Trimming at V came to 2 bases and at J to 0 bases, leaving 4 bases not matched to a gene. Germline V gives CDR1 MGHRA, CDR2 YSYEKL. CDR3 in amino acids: CASSQPGQLAKNIQYF. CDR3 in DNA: TGCGCCAGCAGCCAACCGGGACAGTTAGCCAAAAACATTCAGTACTTC.

CDR3 sequence (DNA): TGCGCCAGCAGCCAAGACCGCGAACCAGAGACCCAGTACTTC. Amino acid sequence: CASSQDREPETQYF. The chain employs TRBV4-3 and TRBJ2-5; no reliable D call. The CDR3 runs to 14 residues. Germline V lookup: CDR1 LGHNA, CDR2 YSLEER. Trimming cost V 0 bases and J 4 bases, with 9 bases left between them.

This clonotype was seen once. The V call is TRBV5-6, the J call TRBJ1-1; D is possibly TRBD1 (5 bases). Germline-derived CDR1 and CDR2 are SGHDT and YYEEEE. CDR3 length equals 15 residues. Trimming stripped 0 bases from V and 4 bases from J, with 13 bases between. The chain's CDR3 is CASSLGYGGGTEAFF. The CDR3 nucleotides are TGTGCCAGCAGCTTGGGGTATGGGGGAGGCACTGAAGCTTTCTTT.

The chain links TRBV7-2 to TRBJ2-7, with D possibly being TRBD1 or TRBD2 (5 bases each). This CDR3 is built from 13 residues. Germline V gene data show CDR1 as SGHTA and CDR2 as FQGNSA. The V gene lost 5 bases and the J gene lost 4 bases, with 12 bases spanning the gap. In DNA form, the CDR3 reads TGTGCCAGCAGCGGACTGCAGGGTTACGAGCAGTACTTC. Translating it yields CASSGLQGYEQYF.

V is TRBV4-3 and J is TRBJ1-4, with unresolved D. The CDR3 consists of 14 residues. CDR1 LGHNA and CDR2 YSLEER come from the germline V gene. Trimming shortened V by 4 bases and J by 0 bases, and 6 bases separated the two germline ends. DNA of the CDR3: TGCGCCAGCAGCCGGGAGTCAACTAATGAAAAACTGTTTTTT. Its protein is CASSRESTNEKLFF.

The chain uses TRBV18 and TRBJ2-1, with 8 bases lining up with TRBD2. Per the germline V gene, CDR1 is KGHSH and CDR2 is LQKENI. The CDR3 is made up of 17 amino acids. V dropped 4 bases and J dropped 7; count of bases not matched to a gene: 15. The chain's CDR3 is CASSRSPGRAGVNEQFF. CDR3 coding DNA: TGTGCCAGCTCACGGAGCCCGGGACGAGCGGGAGTTAATGAGCAGTTCTTC.

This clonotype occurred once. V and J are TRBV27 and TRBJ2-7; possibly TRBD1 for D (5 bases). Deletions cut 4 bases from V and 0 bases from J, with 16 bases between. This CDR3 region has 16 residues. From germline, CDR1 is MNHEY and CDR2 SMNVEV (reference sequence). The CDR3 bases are TGTGCCAGCAGTTCCCCGACAGCGACGATCTCCTACGAGCAGTACTTC. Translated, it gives CASSSPTATISYEQYF.

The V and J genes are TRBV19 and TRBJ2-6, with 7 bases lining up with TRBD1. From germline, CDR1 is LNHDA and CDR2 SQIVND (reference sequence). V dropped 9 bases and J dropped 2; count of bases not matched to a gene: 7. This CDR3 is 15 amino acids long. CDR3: CASNKGGAGANVLTF. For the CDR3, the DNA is TGTGCCAGCAATAAAGGGGGCGCTGGGGCCAACGTCCTGACTTTC.

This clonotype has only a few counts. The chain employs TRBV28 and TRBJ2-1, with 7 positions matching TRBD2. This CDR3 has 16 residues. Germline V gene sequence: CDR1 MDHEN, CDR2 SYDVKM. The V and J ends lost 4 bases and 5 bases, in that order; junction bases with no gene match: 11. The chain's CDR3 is CASSYDGRRINNEQFF. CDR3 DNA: TGTGCCAGCAGTTATGACGGGAGGCGTATAAACAATGAGCAGTTCTTC.

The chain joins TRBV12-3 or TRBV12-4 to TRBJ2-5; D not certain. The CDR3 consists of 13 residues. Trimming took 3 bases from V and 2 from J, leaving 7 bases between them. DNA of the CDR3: TGTGCCAGCAGTTTGGCAGAGCAAGAGACCCAGTACTTC. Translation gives CASSLAEQETQYF.

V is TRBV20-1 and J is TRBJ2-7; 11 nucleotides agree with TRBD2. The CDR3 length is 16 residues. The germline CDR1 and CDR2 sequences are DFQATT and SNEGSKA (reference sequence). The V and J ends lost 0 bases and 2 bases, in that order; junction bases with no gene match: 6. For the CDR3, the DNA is TGCAGTGCTAGAGAACTAGCGGGAGCGCACCCCTACGAGCAGTACTTC. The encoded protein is CSARELAGAHPYEQYF.

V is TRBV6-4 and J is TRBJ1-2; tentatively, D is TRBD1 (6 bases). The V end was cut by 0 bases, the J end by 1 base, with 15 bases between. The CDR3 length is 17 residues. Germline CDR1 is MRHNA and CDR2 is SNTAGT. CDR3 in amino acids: CASSDSPLWGHNYGYTF. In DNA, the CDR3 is TGTGCCAGCAGTGACTCGCCCCTGTGGGGACATAACTATGGCTACACCTTC.

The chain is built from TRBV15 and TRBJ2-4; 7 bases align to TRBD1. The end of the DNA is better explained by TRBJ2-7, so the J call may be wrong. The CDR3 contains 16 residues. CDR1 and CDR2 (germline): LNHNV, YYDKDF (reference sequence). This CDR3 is CATSRTPRDSFYEQYF. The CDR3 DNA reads TGTGCCACCAGCAGAACGCCGAGGGACAGCTTCTACGAGCAGTACTTC.

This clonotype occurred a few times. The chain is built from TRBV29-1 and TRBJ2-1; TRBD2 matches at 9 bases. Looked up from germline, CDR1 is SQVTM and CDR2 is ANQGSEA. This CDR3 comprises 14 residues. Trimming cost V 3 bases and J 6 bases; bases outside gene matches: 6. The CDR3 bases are TGCAGCGTTGATCAACTAGCGGGTCGCAATGAGCAGTTCTTC. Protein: CSVDQLAGRNEQFF.

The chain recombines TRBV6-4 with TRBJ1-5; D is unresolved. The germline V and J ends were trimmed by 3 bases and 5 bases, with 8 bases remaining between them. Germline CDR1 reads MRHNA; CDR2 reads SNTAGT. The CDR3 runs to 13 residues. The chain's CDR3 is CASSEYIDQPQHF. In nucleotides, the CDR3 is TGTGCCAGCAGTGAATATATCGATCAGCCCCAGCATTTT.

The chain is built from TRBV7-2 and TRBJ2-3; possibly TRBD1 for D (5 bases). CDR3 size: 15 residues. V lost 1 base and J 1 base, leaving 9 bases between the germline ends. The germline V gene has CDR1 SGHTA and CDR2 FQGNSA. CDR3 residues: CASSLGVGGTDTQYF. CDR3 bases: TGTGCCAGCAGCTTAGGGGTAGGGGGCACAGATACGCAGTATTTT. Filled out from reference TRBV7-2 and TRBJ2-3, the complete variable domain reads GAGVSQSPSNKVTEKGKDVELRCDPISGHTALYWYRQSLGQGLEFLIYFQGNSAPDKSGLPSDRFSAERTGGSVSTLTIQRTQQEDSAVYLCASSLGVGGTDTQYFGPGTRLTVL.

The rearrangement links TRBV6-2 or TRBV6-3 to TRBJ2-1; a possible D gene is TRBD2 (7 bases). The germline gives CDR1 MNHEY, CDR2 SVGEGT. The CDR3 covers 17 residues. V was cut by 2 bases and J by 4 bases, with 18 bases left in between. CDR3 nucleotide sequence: TGTGCCAGCAGTTACGAGTTTGGGGGAGGGGGATACAATGAGCAGTTCTTC. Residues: CASSYEFGGGGYNEQFF.

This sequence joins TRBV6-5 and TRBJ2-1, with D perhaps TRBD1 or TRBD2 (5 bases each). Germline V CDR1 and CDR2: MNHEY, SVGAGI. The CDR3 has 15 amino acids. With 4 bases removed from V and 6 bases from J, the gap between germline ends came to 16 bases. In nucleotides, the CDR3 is TGTGCCAGCAGTTCTACCGGGACCCCCGGCAATGAGCAGTTCTTC. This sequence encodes CASSSTGTPGNEQFF.

DNA for the CDR3: TGTGCCAGCAGTTTACGCGGGCAGGGGCTGGGTCAGCCCCAGCATTTT. Translating it yields CASSLRGQGLGQPQHF. The rearrangement links TRBV12-3 or TRBV12-4 to TRBJ1-5, with a tentative D call TRBD1 (6 bases). V was shortened by 2 bases and J by 6 bases, with 17 bases between the two germline ends. This CDR3 has 16 residues.

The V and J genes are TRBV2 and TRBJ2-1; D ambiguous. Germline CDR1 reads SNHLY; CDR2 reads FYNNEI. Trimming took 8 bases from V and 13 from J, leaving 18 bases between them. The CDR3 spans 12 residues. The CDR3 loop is CASGRVKETQFF. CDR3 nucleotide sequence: TGTGCCAGCGGACGGGTCAAAGAGACCCAGTTCTTC. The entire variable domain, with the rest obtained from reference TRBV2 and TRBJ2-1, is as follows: EPEVTQTPSHQVTQMGQEVILRCVPISNHLYFYWYRQILGQKVEFLVSFYNNEISEKSEIFDDQFSVERPDGSNFTLKIRSTKLEDSAMYFCASGRVKETQFFGPGTRLTVL.

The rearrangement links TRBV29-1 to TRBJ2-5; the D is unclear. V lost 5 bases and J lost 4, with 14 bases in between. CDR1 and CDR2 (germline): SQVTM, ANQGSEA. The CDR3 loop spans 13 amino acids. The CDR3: CSVLRWAGETQYF. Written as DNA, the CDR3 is TGCAGCGTTCTAAGATGGGCTGGAGAGACCCAGTACTTC.

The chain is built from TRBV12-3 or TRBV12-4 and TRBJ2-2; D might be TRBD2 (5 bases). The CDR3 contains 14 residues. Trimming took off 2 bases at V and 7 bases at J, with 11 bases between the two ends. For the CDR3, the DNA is TGTGCCAGCAGTTTAAAGATTGGAGGCGGGGAGCTGTTTTTT. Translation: CASSLKIGGGELFF.

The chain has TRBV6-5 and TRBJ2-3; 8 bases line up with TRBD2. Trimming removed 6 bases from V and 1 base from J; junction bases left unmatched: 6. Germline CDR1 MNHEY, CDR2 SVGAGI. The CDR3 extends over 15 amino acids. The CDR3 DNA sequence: TGTGCCAGCAGAGACAGCGGGGGTCGCACAGATACGCAGTATTTT. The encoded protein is CASRDSGGRTDTQYF.

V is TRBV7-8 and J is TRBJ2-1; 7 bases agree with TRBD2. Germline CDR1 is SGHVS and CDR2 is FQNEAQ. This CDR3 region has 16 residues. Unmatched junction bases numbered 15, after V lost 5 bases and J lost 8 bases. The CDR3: CASSRWSGEGLDEQFF. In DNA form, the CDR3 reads TGTGCCAGCAGCCGGTGGAGCGGGGAGGGCCTCGATGAGCAGTTCTTC.

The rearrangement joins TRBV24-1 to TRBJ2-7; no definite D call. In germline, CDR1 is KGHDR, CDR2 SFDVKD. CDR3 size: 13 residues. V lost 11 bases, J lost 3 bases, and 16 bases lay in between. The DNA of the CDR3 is TGTGCCAACAACGAGAACCACTACTACGAGCAGTACTTC. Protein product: CANNENHYYEQYF.

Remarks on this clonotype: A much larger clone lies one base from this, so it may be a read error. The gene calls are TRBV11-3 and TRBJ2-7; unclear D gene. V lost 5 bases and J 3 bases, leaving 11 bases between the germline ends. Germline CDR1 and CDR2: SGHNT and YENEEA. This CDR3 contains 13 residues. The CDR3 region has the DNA TGTGCCAGCAGCGTAGTCAGCCACTACGAGCAGTACTTC. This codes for CASSVVSHYEQYF. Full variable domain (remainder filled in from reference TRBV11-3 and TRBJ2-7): EAGVVQSPRYKIIEKKQPVAFWCNPISGHNTLYWYLQNLGQGPELLIRYENEEAVDDSQLPKDRFSAERLKGVDSTLKIQPAELGDSAVYLCASSVVSHYEQYFGPGTRLTVT.

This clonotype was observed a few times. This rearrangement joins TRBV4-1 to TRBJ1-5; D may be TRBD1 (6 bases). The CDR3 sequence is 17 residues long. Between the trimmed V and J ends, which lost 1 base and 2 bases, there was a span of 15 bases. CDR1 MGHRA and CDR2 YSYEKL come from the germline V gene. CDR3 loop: CASSQAVGAGGNQPQHF. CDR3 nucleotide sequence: TGCGCCAGCAGCCAAGCTGTGGGGGCTGGAGGCAATCAGCCCCAGCATTTT.